This is a list of T cell receptor beta chains from one sample in a study of T cells after posttransplantation cyclophosphamide. Profiling relied on immunoSEQ multiplex PCR, and the TCRdb table lists in-frame clones only, not all of them. Observed in the sample are about 38,000 clones, none of them singletons. Sequencing used PBMCs. The origin of the receptors is a man aged 50-60 years in good health, CMV-negative, and a related stem cell transplant donor. Both conserved end residues are trimmed from each CDR3. Size tells how often a clone was seen (once, few, many) or the class of an expanded clone, and some rows leave it out.

v_call	clone_size	j_call	cdr3_aa
TRBV6-6	many	TRBJ1-5	ASSQRQGGNQPQH
TRBV4-2	many	TRBJ1-5	ASSPGQGDQPQH
TRBV5-1	many	TRBJ2-2	ASSSASGVTGELF
TRBV6-5	many	TRBJ2-7	ASSYGSRPSEQY
TRBV27	-	TRBJ2-7	ASSPSSGRALYEQY
TRBV6-4	many	TRBJ1-2	ASSDWAGVNYGYT
TRBV2	many	TRBJ2-2	ASTASESGRELF
TRBV19	-	TRBJ2-3	ASSYSVPGLATSTDTQY
TRBV4-1	many	TRBJ1-1	ASSQGPPRSNTEAF
TRBV29-1	many	TRBJ2-7	SVRAMQGHEQY
TRBV5-4	many	TRBJ1-1	ASSWVAGDTEAF
TRBV4-2	-	TRBJ2-7	ASSPGGGPAYEQY
TRBV14	many	TRBJ2-7	ASSLTGWPYEQY
TRBV9	-	TRBJ2-2	ASGFSRDRGMDGELF
TRBV5-3	many	TRBJ2-6	ARRGTGSSGANVLT
TRBV7-3	many	TRBJ2-7	ASSPHSGTGVEQY
TRBV4-1	many	TRBJ2-5	ASSQVGGETQY
TRBV4-2	many	TRBJ2-5	ASSHGGGGETQY
TRBV6-4	many	TRBJ1-2	ASSQDRGRLGGYT
TRBV29-1	many	TRBJ2-7	SVLESPEGAGTYEQY
TRBV4-3	many	TRBJ2-7	ASSQEGQASYEQY
TRBV27	many	TRBJ2-1	ASSLSAQLPKF
TRBV5-1	many	TRBJ2-2	ASEQGSTGELF
TRBV18	many	TRBJ1-5	ASSPGQQPQH
TRBV5-4	many	TRBJ2-5	ASSLAGQAETQY
TRBV10-2	many	TRBJ2-7	ASTLAGSSYEQY
TRBV6-1	many	TRBJ2-1	ASSERQGLSNEQF
TRBV27	many	TRBJ2-2	ATSPRGSGELF
TRBV7-2	many	TRBJ2-7	ASSLASGAYEQY
TRBV7-8	many	TRBJ1-3	ASLQKGADGNTIY
TRBV7-2	many	TRBJ2-7	ASSLGGASVYEQY
TRBV9	-	TRBJ2-3	ASSVASPDTQY
TRBV11-2	-	TRBJ1-5	ASSLEGTGNQPQH
TRBV6-5	many	TRBJ1-5	ASSYSRAGQPQH
TRBV5-1	many	TRBJ1-4	ASSLFGATNEKLF
TRBV27	few	TRBJ1-2	ASSFFPSDRANGYT
TRBV6-6	many	TRBJ2-7	ASSRDRGYEQY
TRBV2	many	TRBJ1-2	ASYKGQGVQGGIYGYT
TRBV9	few	-	ASSPSGLYEQY
TRBV4-3	many	TRBJ2-2	ASSQGRGNTGELF
TRBV27	many	TRBJ1-2	ASSGGQGAFGYT